The sequence of this T cell receptor (beta chain) was determined in a study of cytomegalovirus exposure and HLA in healthy donors. Germline lookup yields CDR1 GTSNPN and CDR2 SVGIG (reference sequence). Trimming cost V 5 bases and J 5 bases; bases outside gene matches: 13. The CDR3 covers 15 residues. Use of 60 Vbeta and 13 Jbeta primers characterized the PCR. Data came from immunoSEQ multiplex PCR; TCRdb stores just in-frame clones and leaves some out. Here the sample spans some 130,000 clones, over 60% being singletons. The material sequenced was PBMCs. This clonotype was sampled from a man in his thirties or forties in good health and CMV-seronegative. This chain connects TRBV30 to TRBJ2-5; 8 bases align to TRBD2. DNA of the CDR3: TGTGCCTGGGCTCGCGGTAGCGGGATAGGGGAGACCCAGTACTTC. Translated: CAWARGSGIGETQYF.